The present T cell receptor (beta chain) was sequenced within a study of cytomegalovirus exposure and HLA in healthy donors. Trimming stripped 0 bases from V and 3 bases from J, with 8 bases between. CDR1 and CDR2 (germline): SGHRS, YFSETQ. The length of the CDR3 is 14 residues. General observations from the study: In an earlier analysis, about 87% or about 30%: the productive usage of most TCR beta V segments. A further, later analysis showed that HLA-associated TCR beta chains (compared with equally common others) were more clonally expanded.

The PCR contained 60 Vbeta and 13 Jbeta primers. Assay used: immunoSEQ multiplex PCR; TCRdb lists only in-frame clones, some missing. This table holds roughly 89,000 clones, under 80% found once. Concerning this clone: Its target is not known.

This TCR came from a young man in good health and CMV-seropositive. This sequence joins TRBV5-1 and TRBJ2-3, with a tentative D call TRBD1 (5 bases). The sequenced sample was PBMCs. In nucleotides, the CDR3 is TGCGCCAGCAGCTTGGGACAGCCTACAGATACGCAGTATTTT. It encodes CASSLGQPTDTQYF.